Presented here are 25 T cell receptor beta chains from one specimen sequenced in a study of T cells in Graves' hyperthyroidism and ophthalmopathy. Amplification targeted TCR beta CDR3 regions from RNA transcripts. HTBI primers drove first-round RT-PCR of the TCR CDR3. TCRdb analysed the multiplex PCR reads with MiXCR anew, one entry per CDR3 protein. The data show hundreds of thousands of distinct CDR3 sequences, with roughly 14% seen just once and roughly 13% held by the top ten. Sequencing was performed on blood. The source is a woman aged 18-30 years with Graves' hyperthyroidism.

This rearrangement joins TRBV20-1 to TRBJ2-1; D uncertain. This CDR3 is 13 amino acids long. Trimming removed 1 base from V and 7 bases from J, with 11 bases in between. The germline V gene has CDR1 DFQATT and CDR2 SNEGSKA (reference sequence). CDR3 in amino acids: CSARGRWMNEQFF. The CDR3, as DNA: TGCAGTGCTAGAGGTCGGTGGATGAATGAGCAGTTCTTC.

This clonotype was picked up many times. The rearrangement joins TRBV5-1 to TRBJ2-5; D unclear. There are 14 residues in the CDR3. CDR1 and CDR2 from the germline V gene are SGHRS and YFSETQ. V lost 0 bases, J lost 5 bases, and 11 bases lay in between. This CDR3 is CASSLDPGRETQYF. The CDR3 bases are TGCGCCAGCAGCTTGGACCCAGGACGGGAGACCCAGTACTTC.

V and J are TRBV2 and TRBJ2-3; the match to TRBD1 covers 7 bases. V was pared by 7 bases and J by 2 bases, with 9 bases of the junction left unmatched. Germline loops: CDR1 SNHLY, CDR2 FYNNEI. This CDR3 is 15 amino acids long. DNA of the CDR3: TGTGCCAGCAAAGAGAGGGGGCTTGTCACAGATACGCAGTATTTT. Residues: CASKERGLVTDTQYF.

This clonotype was observed many times. The chain uses TRBV6-1 and TRBJ1-1, with D maybe TRBD1 (5 bases). This CDR3 is built from 12 residues. The ends were cut back, 7 bases at V and 8 bases at J, with 14 bases in the middle. The germline V gene has CDR1 MNHNS and CDR2 SASEGT. CDR3 in DNA: TGTGCCAGCAATAAAGGACATGAAGAAGCTTTCTTT. This encodes CASNKGHEEAFF.

This clonotype was observed a few times. V usage is TRBV11-1 and J usage is TRBJ2-2, with D maybe TRBD1 (5 bases). In germline, CDR1 is SGHAT, CDR2 FQDESV (reference sequence). This CDR3 region has 14 residues. V lost 2 bases to trimming and J lost 6 bases, with 10 bases between them. DNA for the CDR3: TGTGCCAGCAGCTTAAGACAGCGTCCCGGGGAGCTGTTTTTT. It specifies CASSLRQRPGELFF.

This clonotype was detected only a few times. The CDR3 coding sequence is TGTGCCAGCAGTGAAATGAGAGCCGATAGCAATCAGCCCCAGCATTTT. It is translated as CASSEMRADSNQPQHF. The J gene is TRBJ1-5, the V gene TRBV6-1, with D unresolved. Germline V lookup: CDR1 MNHNS, CDR2 SASEGT. CDR3 length: 16 amino acids. Trimming stripped 2 bases from V and 0 bases from J, with 11 bases between.

This clonotype was seen ten or more times. This chain links TRBV20-1 with TRBJ2-3; 9 positions agree with TRBD2. The CDR3 is 15 residues long. V lost 1 base, J lost 4 bases, and 6 bases stayed unmatched. From germline, CDR1 is DFQATT and CDR2 SNEGSKA (reference sequence). The CDR3 DNA is TGCAGTGCTAGAGGGCTAGCGGGGAAGGCAGATACGCAGTATTTT. Amino acid sequence: CSARGLAGKADTQYF.

This clonotype was seen more than once but under ten times. The V and J genes are TRBV9 and TRBJ2-2; 11 bases map to TRBD2. The CDR3 covers 18 residues. J gave up 6 bases and V 0 bases, and 10 bases lay outside the gene matches. Looked up from germline, CDR1 is SGDLS and CDR2 is YYNGEE. In nucleotides, the CDR3 is TGTGCCAGCAGCGTAGCGGAGCTAGCGGGAGGATGGGCCGGGGAGCTGTTTTTT. It encodes CASSVAELAGGWAGELFF.

This clonotype was detected ten times or more. The V and J genes are TRBV28 and TRBJ2-5; D call uncertain. The germline CDR1 and CDR2 sequences are MDHEN and SYDVKM. V gave up 4 bases and J gave up 4 bases, with 7 bases separating them. The CDR3 covers 12 residues. The CDR3 DNA reads TGTGCCAGCAGTTCTCGTTTAGAGACCCAGTACTTC. It codes for CASSSRLETQYF. Full variable domain (remainder filled in from reference TRBV28 and TRBJ2-5): DVKVTQSSRYLVKRTGEKVFLECVQDMDHENMFWYRQDPGLGLRLIYFSYDVKMKEKGDIPEGYSVSREKKERFSLILESASTNQTSMYLCASSSRLETQYFGPGTRLLVL.

This clonotype was observed at least ten times. V usage is TRBV20-1 and J usage is TRBJ1-5; D remains ambiguous. Germline V gene lookup returns CDR1 DFQATT and CDR2 SNEGSKA (reference sequence). Trimming cost V 0 bases and J 1 base, with 4 bases left between them. The CDR3 runs 13 residues. This CDR3 is CSARDESNQPQHF. DNA of the CDR3: TGCAGTGCTAGAGATGAAAGCAATCAGCCCCAGCATTTT.

This clonotype was seen more than once but under ten times. V gene TRBV7-9 combines with J gene TRBJ1-2; D is unresolved. From germline, CDR1 is SEHNR and CDR2 FQNEAQ (reference sequence). The V and J ends lost 1 base and 8 bases respectively, with 8 bases between them. The CDR3 length is 12 residues. CDR3 DNA: TGTGCCAGCAGCTTAGAGGACGGAGGCTACACCTTC. Translation gives CASSLEDGGYTF. The full variable domain, its missing parts supplied by reference TRBV7-9 and TRBJ1-2, is DTGVSQNPRHKITKRGQNVTFRCDPISEHNRLYWYRQTLGQGPEFLTYFQNEAQLEKSRLLSDRFSAERPKGSFSTLEIQRTEQGDSAMYLCASSLEDGGYTFGSGTRLTVV.

The chain links TRBV3-1 to TRBJ2-1, with TRBD1 matching over 9 bases. The CDR3 loop spans 16 amino acids. Germline lookup yields CDR1 LGHDT and CDR2 YNNKEL (reference sequence). Unmatched junction bases numbered 11, after V lost 2 bases and J lost 9 bases. For the CDR3, the DNA is TGTGCCAGCAGCCAACTAACCGGGACAGGGACGGGTGAGCAGTTCTTC. It is translated as CASSQLTGTGTGEQFF.

Ten or more counts support this clonotype. DNA for the CDR3: TGTGCCAGCGGAAGCTTAGGGGAGGGGAGGTACGCAGATACGCAGTATTTT. It yields the protein CASGSLGEGRYADTQYF. This chain connects TRBV11-2 to TRBJ2-3; 7 bases line up with TRBD2. Germline V gene data show CDR1 as SGHAT and CDR2 as FQNNGV. The ends lost 8 bases at V and 4 bases at J; junction bases unmatched: 18. The CDR3 is 17 amino acids.

CDR3 nucleotides: TGCAGCGTGTCTAAGGGTTTGGGGAACCAGCCCCAGCATTTT. Translation: CSVSKGLGNQPQHF. This chain uses TRBV29-1 with TRBJ1-5, with unresolved D. Trimming pared 6 bases from V and 7 bases from J, leaving 19 bases between. CDR3 length: 14 residues. The germline CDR1 and CDR2 sequences are SQVTM and ANQGSEA.

Ten or more counts support this clonotype. This rearrangement joins TRBV7-9 to TRBJ1-6; no clear D gene. Germline assignment: CDR1 SEHNR and CDR2 FQNEAQ (reference sequence). Trimming shortened V by 1 base and J by 7 bases, and 2 bases separated the two germline ends. CDR3 length: 12 residues. The CDR3 spells CASSLDNSPLHF. The CDR3 region has the DNA TGTGCCAGCAGCTTAGACAATTCACCCCTCCACTTT. The variable domain in full, with the rest retrieved from reference TRBV7-9 and TRBJ1-6, is DTGVSQNPRHKITKRGQNVTFRCDPISEHNRLYWYRQTLGQGPEFLTYFQNEAQLEKSRLLSDRFSAERPKGSFSTLEIQRTEQGDSAMYLCASSLDNSPLHFGNGTRLTVT.

The chain uses TRBV25-1 and TRBJ2-1; 13 bases are a match to TRBD2. Per germline, CDR1 MGHDK and CDR2 SYGVNS. V lost 4 bases, J lost 7 bases, and 7 bases stayed unmatched. The CDR3 has 16 amino acids. CDR3 sequence: CASSGHRTSGRNEQFF. The CDR3 DNA reads TGTGCCAGCAGTGGACACCGGACTAGCGGGAGAAATGAGCAGTTCTTC.

About this clonotype: This could be a read error, since a much larger clone is one nucleotide away. The rearrangement links TRBV6-5 to TRBJ1-1; D is uncertain. The CDR3 covers 13 residues. Germline V lookup: CDR1 MNHEY, CDR2 SVGAGI. The CDR3 DNA reads as TGTGCCAGCAGTTACAGGGAGAACACTGAAGCTTCCTTT. Amino acids: CASSYRENTEASF.

This CDR3 is CASSGPQGASTDTQYF. The DNA of the CDR3 is TGTGCCAGCAGTGGCCCCCAGGGCGCTAGCACAGATACGCAGTATTTT. V is TRBV28 and J is TRBJ2-3; possible D gene TRBD1, 5 bases. Trimming stripped 5 bases from V and 0 bases from J, with 15 bases between. Germline V gene data show CDR1 as MDHEN and CDR2 as SYDVKM. CDR3 length: 16 residues.

This chain connects TRBV6-2 or TRBV6-3 to TRBJ2-2, with D hard to call. The V gene's germline CDR1 is MNHEY and CDR2 SVGEGT. This CDR3 contains 13 residues. V dropped 3 bases and J dropped 7 bases, with 9 bases sitting between them. This chain's CDR3 is CASSYTPVGELFF. The DNA for the CDR3 is TGTGCCAGCAGTTATACCCCAGTCGGGGAGCTGTTTTTT.

This clonotype was recorded a few times. The chain employs TRBV20-1 and TRBJ2-7, with 7 positions matching TRBD1. The germline gives CDR1 DFQATT, CDR2 SNEGSKA (reference sequence). The CDR3 is made up of 14 amino acids. Trimming cost V 5 bases and J 6 bases; bases outside gene matches: 13. Here the CDR3 DNA reads TGCAGTGCTGCGTCAAGGGACAGAAATCCCGAGCAGTACTTC. It translates to CSAASRDRNPEQYF.

This clonotype was detected ten times or more. The rearrangement links TRBV27 to TRBJ1-2; no firm D call. The CDR3 has 14 amino acids. The V gene's germline CDR1 is MNHEY and CDR2 SMNVEV (reference sequence). V shed 0 bases and J shed 3 bases, with 8 bases lying between them. CDR3 DNA: TGTGCCAGCAGTTTATCTGGCAGATACTATGGCTACACCTTC. It yields the protein CASSLSGRYYGYTF.

This clonotype was observed many times. The J gene is TRBJ1-2, the V gene TRBV12-3 or TRBV12-4; no definite D call. The CDR3 covers 14 residues. V was pared by 3 bases and J by 5 bases, with 13 bases between. This chain's CDR3 is CASSLNWGGYGYTF. CDR3 DNA sequence: TGTGCCAGCAGTTTGAACTGGGGTGGGTATGGCTACACCTTC.

The chain employs TRBV9 and TRBJ2-2, with D hard to call. Trimming cost V 7 bases and J 0 bases, with 7 bases left between them. The length of the CDR3 is 13 residues. Germline-derived CDR1 and CDR2 are SGDLS and YYNGEE. CDR3 in amino acids: CASGQPNTGELFF. The CDR3 region has the DNA TGTGCCAGCGGCCAGCCGAACACCGGGGAGCTGTTTTTT.

This clonotype occurred many times. This rearrangement joins TRBV28 to TRBJ1-2, with a weak D call TRBD1 (5 bases). The CDR3 is made up of 14 amino acids. Germline V gene sequence: CDR1 MDHEN, CDR2 SYDVKM. V was pared by 5 bases and J by 4 bases, with 14 bases between. The CDR3 protein is CASSTPPGPYGYTF. The CDR3 nucleotides are TGTGCCAGCAGTACCCCACCAGGGCCCTATGGCTACACCTTC.

This clonotype was seen many times. This chain connects TRBV18 to TRBJ2-7, with TRBD1 matching 7 bases. The CDR3 has 14 amino acids. The germline V gene encodes CDR1 KGHSH and CDR2 LQKENI. The ends lost 3 bases at V and 6 bases at J; junction bases unmatched: 8. The CDR3 reads CASSPDRVKAEQYF. CDR3 coding DNA: TGTGCCAGCTCACCCGACAGGGTAAAAGCCGAGCAGTACTTC. The full variable domain, completed using reference TRBV18 and TRBJ2-7, is NAGVMQNPRHLVRRRGQEARLRCSPMKGHSHVYWYRQLPEEGLKFMVYLQKENIIDESGMPKERFSAEFPKEGPSILRIQQVVRGDSAAYFCASSPDRVKAEQYFGPGTRLTVT.